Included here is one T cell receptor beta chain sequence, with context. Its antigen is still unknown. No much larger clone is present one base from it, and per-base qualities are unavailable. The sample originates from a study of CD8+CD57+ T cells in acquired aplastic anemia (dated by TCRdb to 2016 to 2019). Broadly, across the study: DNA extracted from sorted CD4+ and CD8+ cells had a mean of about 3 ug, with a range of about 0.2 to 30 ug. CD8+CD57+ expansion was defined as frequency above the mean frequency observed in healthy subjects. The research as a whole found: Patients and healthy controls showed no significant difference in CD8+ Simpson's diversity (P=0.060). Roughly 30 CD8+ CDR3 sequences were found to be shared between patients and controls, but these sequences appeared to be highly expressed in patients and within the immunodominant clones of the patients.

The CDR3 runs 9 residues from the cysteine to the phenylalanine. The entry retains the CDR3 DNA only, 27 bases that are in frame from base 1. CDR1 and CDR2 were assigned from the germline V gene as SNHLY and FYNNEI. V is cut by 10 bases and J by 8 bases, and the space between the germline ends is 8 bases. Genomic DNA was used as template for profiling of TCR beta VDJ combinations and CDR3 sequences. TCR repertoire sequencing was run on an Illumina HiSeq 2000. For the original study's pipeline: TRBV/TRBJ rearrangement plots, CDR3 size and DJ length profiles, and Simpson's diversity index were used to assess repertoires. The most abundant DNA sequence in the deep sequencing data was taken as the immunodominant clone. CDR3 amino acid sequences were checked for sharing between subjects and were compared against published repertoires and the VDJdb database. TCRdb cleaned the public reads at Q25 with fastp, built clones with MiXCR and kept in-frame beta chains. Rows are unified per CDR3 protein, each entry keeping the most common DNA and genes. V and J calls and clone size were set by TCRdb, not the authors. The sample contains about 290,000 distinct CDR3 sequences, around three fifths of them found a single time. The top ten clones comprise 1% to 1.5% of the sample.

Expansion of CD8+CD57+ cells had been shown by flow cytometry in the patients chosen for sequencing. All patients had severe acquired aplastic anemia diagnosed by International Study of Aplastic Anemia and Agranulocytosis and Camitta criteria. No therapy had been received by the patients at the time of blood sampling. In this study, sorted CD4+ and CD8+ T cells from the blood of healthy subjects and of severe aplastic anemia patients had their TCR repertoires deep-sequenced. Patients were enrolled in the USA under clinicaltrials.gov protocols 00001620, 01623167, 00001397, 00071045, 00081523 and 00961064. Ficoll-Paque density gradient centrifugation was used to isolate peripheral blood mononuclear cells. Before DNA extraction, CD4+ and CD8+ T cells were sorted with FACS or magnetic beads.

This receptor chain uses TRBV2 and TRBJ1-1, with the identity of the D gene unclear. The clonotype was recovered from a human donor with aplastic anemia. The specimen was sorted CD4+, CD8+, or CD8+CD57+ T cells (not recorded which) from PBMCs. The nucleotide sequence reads TGTGCCATAACGGCGGAAGCTTTCTTT. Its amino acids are CAITAEAFF. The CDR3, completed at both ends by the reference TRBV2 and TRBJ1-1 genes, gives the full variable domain EPEVTQTPSHQVTQMGQEVILRCVPISNHLYFYWYRQILGQKVEFLVSFYNNEISEKSEIFDDQFSVERPDGSNFTLKIRSTKLEDSAMYFCAITAEAFFGQGTRLTVV.